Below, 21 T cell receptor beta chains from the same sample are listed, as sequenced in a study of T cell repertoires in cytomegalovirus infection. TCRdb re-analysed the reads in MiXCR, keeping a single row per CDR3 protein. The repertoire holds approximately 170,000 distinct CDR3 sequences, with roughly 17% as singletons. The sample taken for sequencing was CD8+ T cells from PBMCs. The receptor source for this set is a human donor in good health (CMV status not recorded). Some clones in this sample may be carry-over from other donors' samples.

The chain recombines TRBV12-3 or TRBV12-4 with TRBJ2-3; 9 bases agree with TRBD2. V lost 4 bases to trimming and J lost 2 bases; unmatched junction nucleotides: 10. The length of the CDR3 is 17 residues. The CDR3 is CASSSRLAGRHTDTQYF. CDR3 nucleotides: TGTGCCAGCAGTTCTCGCCTAGCGGGGCGCCACACAGATACGCAGTATTTT.

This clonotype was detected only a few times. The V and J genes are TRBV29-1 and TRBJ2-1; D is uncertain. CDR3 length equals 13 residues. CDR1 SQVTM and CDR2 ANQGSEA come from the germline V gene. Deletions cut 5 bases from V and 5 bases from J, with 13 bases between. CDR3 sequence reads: CSVTDGWDNEQFF. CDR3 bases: TGCAGCGTTACGGACGGGTGGGACAATGAGCAGTTCTTC.

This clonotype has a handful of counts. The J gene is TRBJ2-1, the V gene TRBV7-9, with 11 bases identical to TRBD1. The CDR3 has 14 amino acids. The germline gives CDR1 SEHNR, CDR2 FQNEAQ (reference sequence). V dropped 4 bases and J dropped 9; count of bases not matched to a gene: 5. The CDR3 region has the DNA TGTGCCAGCAGCTGGACAGGGGGCGAAGGTGAGCAGTTCTTC. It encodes CASSWTGGEGEQFF.

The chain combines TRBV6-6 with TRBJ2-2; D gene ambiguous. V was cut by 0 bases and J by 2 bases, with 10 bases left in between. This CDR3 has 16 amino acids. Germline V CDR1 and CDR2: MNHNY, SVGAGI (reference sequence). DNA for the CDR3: TGTGCCAGCAGTTACTCCAGCCCTGTTAACACCGGGGAGCTGTTTTTT. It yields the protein CASSYSSPVNTGELFF.

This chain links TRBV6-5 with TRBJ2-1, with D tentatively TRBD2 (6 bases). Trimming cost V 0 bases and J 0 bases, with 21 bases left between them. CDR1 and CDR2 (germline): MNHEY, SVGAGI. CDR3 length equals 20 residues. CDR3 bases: TGTGCCAGCAGTTACTCGAGGAGGGACCCGGTTGATAGCTCCTACAATGAGCAGTTCTTC. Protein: CASSYSRRDPVDSSYNEQFF.

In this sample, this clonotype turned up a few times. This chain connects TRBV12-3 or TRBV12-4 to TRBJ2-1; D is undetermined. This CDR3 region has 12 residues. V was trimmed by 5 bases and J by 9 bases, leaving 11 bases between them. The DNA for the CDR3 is TGTGCCAGCAGTCCTCCTAGGTTTGAGCAGTTCTTC. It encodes CASSPPRFEQFF.

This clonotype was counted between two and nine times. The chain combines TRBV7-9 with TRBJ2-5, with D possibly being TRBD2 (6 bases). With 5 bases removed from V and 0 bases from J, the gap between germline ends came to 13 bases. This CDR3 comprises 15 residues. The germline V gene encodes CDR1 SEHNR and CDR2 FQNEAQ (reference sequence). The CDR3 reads CASSPGGGNQETQYF. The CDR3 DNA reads TGTGCCAGCAGCCCAGGAGGCGGGAACCAAGAGACCCAGTACTTC.

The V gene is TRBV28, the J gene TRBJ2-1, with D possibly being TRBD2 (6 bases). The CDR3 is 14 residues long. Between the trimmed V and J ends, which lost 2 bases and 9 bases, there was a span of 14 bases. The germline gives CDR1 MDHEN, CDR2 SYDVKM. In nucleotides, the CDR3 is TGTGCCAGCAGTTTAGGGGGGAGGAGGAGTGAGCAGTTCTTC. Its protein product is CASSLGGRRSEQFF. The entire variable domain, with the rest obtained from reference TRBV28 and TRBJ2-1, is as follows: DVKVTQSSRYLVKRTGEKVFLECVQDMDHENMFWYRQDPGLGLRLIYFSYDVKMKEKGDIPEGYSVSREKKERFSLILESASTNQTSMYLCASSLGGRRSEQFFGPGTRLTVL.

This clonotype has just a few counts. The CDR3 DNA reads TGTGCCAGCAGCTTTTCTAGGGGTATGGACACTGAAGCTTTCTTT. Its protein is CASSFSRGMDTEAFF. This rearrangement joins TRBV7-9 to TRBJ1-1; weak D call: TRBD1 (5 bases). Per germline, CDR1 SEHNR and CDR2 FQNEAQ (reference sequence). Deletions cut 3 bases from V and 3 bases from J, with 14 bases between. The CDR3 extends over 15 amino acids.

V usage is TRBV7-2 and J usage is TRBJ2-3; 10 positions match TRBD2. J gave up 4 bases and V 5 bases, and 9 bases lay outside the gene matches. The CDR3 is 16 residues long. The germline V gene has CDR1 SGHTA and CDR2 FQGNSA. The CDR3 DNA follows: TGTGCCAGCAGCCCAAGCGGGAGGGGGGGTGCAGATACGCAGTATTTT. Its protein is CASSPSGRGGADTQYF.

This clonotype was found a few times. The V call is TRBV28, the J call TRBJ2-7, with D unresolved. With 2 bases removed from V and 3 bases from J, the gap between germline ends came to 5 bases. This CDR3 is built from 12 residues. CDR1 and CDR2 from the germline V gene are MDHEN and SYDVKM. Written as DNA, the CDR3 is TGTGCCAGCAGTTTAACGGGCTACGAGCAGTACTTC. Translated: CASSLTGYEQYF. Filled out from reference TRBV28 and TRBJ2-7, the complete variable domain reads DVKVTQSSRYLVKRTGEKVFLECVQDMDHENMFWYRQDPGLGLRLIYFSYDVKMKEKGDIPEGYSVSREKKERFSLILESASTNQTSMYLCASSLTGYEQYFGPGTRLTVT.

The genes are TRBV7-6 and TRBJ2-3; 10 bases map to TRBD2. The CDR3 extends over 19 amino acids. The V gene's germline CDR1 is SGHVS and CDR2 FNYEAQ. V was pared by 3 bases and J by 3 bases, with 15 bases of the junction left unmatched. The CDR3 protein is CASSFLAPRSGGETDTQYF. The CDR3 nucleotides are TGTGCCAGCAGCTTCCTTGCCCCCCGCAGCGGGGGGGAGACAGATACGCAGTATTTT.

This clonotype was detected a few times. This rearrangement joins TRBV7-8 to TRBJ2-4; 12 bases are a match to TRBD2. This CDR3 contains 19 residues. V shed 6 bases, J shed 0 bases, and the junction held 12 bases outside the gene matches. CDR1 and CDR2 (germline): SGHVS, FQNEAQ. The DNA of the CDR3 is TGTGCCAGCAGGGGACTAGCGGGCCCAGGGACGCTAGCCAAAAACATTCAGTACTTC. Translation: CASRGLAGPGTLAKNIQYF.

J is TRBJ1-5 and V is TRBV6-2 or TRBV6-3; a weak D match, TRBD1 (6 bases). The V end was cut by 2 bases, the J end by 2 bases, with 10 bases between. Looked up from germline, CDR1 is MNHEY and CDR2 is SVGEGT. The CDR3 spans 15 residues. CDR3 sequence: CASSYPGGGNQPQHF. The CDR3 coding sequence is TGTGCCAGCAGTTACCCCGGGGGCGGCAATCAGCCCCAGCATTTT.

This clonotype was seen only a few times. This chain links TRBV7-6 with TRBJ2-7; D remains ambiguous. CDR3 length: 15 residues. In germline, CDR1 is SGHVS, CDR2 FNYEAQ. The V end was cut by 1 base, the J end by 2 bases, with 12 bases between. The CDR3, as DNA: TGTGCCAGCAGCTTAGGTCCCCAACTAACCTACGAGCAGTACTTC. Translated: CASSLGPQLTYEQYF.

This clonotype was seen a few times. The CDR3 protein is CASSLGITSGNTIYF. The CDR3 region has the DNA TGTGCCAGCAGCTTAGGGATCACCTCTGGAAACACCATATATTTT. The chain joins TRBV7-8 to TRBJ1-3, with D unclear. Trimming took off 1 base at V and 0 bases at J, with 7 bases between the two ends. Germline CDR1 SGHVS, CDR2 FQNEAQ. The CDR3 extends over 15 amino acids.

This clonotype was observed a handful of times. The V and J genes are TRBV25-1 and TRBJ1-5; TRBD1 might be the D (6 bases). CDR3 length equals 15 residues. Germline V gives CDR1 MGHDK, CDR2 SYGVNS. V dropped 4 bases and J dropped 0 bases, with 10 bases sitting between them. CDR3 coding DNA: TGTGCCAGCAGTGGGTCGGACAGTAGCAATCAGCCCCAGCATTTT. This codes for CASSGSDSSNQPQHF.

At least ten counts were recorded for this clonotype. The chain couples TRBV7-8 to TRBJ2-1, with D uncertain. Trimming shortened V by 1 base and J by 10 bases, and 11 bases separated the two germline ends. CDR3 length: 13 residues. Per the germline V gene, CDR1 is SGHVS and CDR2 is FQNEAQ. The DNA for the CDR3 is TGTGCCAGCAGCTTAGGACGCTCTGGCGAGCAGTTCTTC. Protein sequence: CASSLGRSGEQFF.

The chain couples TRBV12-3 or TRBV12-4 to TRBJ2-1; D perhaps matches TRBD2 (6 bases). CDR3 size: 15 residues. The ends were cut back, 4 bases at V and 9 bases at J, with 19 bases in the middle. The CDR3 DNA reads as TGTGCCAGCAGTTCCCCCCGCCGGCCCGGGGGTGAGCAGTTCTTC. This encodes CASSSPRRPGGEQFF.

The CDR3 nucleotides are TGTGCCAGCAGTTACGAGACCTCCGCCGGGGAGACCCAGTACTTC. Protein: CASSYETSAGETQYF. This chain uses TRBV6-2 or TRBV6-3 with TRBJ2-5, with D hard to call. The CDR3 runs to 15 residues. Germline-derived CDR1 and CDR2 are MNHEY and SVGEGT. V was shortened by 2 bases and J by 5 bases, with 15 bases between the two germline ends.

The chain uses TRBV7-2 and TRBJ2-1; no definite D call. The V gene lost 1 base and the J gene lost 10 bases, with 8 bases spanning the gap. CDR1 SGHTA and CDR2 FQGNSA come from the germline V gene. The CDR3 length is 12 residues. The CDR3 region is CASSLVETEQFF. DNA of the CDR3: TGTGCCAGCAGCTTAGTCGAGACAGAGCAGTTCTTC.